Below are 30 T cell receptor beta chains sequenced from a single sample in a study of shared clonotypes between healthy human individuals. Naive CD8 isolation took CD45RO-negative cells positively selected for CCR7 and excluded terminally differentiated effector memory CD45RA+ cells. Some clones are missing from TCRdb's copy, which holds only in-frame ones; the method was immunoSEQ multiplex PCR. The sample records about 2.2 million clones, approximately 92% being singletons. The sequenced material came from naive CD8+ T cells from PBMCs. The origin of the receptors is a man aged 18 to 29 in good health. Some clones in this sample may be carry-over from other donors' samples.

The V call is TRBV6-1, the J call TRBJ2-7; 8 nucleotides agree with TRBD2. The CDR3 has 17 residues. Germline V gives CDR1 MNHNS, CDR2 SASEGT. V shed 1 base, J shed 3 bases, and the junction held 11 bases outside the gene matches. The CDR3 sequence: CASSEVASGFSFYEQYF. The CDR3 nucleotides are TGTGCCAGCAGTGAAGTGGCTAGCGGGTTCAGCTTCTACGAGCAGTACTTC.

The chain is built from TRBV10-3 and TRBJ2-2, with 12 bases aligning to TRBD1. With V trimmed by 10 bases and J by 0 bases, 15 bases remained unmatched. Germline V gene sequence: CDR1 ENHRY, CDR2 SYGVKD. The CDR3 is made up of 19 amino acids. CDR3 in amino acids: CATGGGTGGHETNTGELFF. The CDR3, as DNA: TGTGCCACCGGGGGCGGGACAGGGGGCCACGAAACGAACACCGGGGAGCTGTTTTTT.

The rearrangement uses TRBV6-5 and TRBJ2-7, with TRBD1 as a possible D gene (6 bases). CDR3 length equals 13 residues. Germline CDR1 MNHEY, CDR2 SVGAGI. V was cut by 0 bases and J by 6 bases, with 9 bases left in between. CDR3 protein: CASSYSKGGEQYF. The CDR3 nucleotides are TGTGCCAGCAGTTACTCGAAAGGGGGCGAGCAGTACTTC.

The V call is TRBV9, the J call TRBJ2-3; TRBD1 aligns across 7 bases. J lost 5 bases, V lost 0 bases, and 3 bases had no gene match. The CDR3 runs 14 residues. Germline CDR1 SGDLS, CDR2 YYNGEE. The CDR3 region has the DNA TGTGCCAGCAGCGTAGAGGCAGGGGGAGATACGCAGTATTTT. Protein product: CASSVEAGGDTQYF.

With respect to this clone: The junction departs from the called germline gene at one end, perhaps through a read error. The chain has TRBV6-1 and TRBJ2-3, with D perhaps TRBD1 (6 bases). The V gene's germline CDR1 is MNHNS and CDR2 SASEGT. This CDR3 has 18 amino acids. Written as DNA, the CDR3 is TGTGCCAGCAGTAAAGCCAGCGTCAGGGGTACTAGCACAGATACGCAGTATTTT. Protein sequence: CASSKASVRGTSTDTQYF.

The rearrangement joins TRBV29-1 to TRBJ2-7; D unresolved. V shed 4 bases and J shed 6 bases, with 16 bases lying between them. Germline CDR1 SQVTM, CDR2 ANQGSEA. The CDR3 runs 13 residues. The CDR3 DNA sequence: TGCAGCGTTGCGGTGCGGAGCTACGGCGAGCAGTACTTC. Its protein product is CSVAVRSYGEQYF.

Only one count was recorded for this clone. The V gene is TRBV15, the J gene TRBJ2-1; no firm D call. The CDR3 is 16 residues long. V lost 1 base to trimming and J lost 1 base, with 11 bases between them. Germline CDR1 reads LNHNV; CDR2 reads YYDKDF (reference sequence). The CDR3 nucleotides read TGTGCCACCAGCAGAGGGGTCAGCCTGTCCTACAATGAGCAGTTCTTC. It yields the protein CATSRGVSLSYNEQFF. The complete variable domain, with remaining parts taken from reference TRBV15 and TRBJ2-1, reads DAMVIQNPRYQVTQFGKPVTLSCSQTLNHNVMYWYQQKSSQAPKLLFHYYDKDFNNEADTPDNFQSRRPNTSFCFLDIRSPGLGDTAMYLCATSRGVSLSYNEQFFGPGTRLTVL.

The chain carries TRBV4-2 and TRBJ2-5; tentative D call: TRBD1 (7 bases). Trimming cost V 5 bases and J 10 bases, with 23 bases left between them. This CDR3 spans 15 amino acids. Germline V gene data show CDR1 as LGHNA and CDR2 as YNFKEQ. The DNA for the CDR3 is TGTGCCAGCAGCACCCGACAGGGCGCGGGATGGGGCCAGTACTTC. It yields the protein CASSTRQGAGWGQYF.

The V gene is TRBV11-2, the J gene TRBJ1-3; weak D call: TRBD1 (5 bases). Trimming removed 5 bases from V and 0 bases from J, with 8 bases in between. Germline V gene sequence: CDR1 SGHAT, CDR2 FQNNGV. The CDR3 totals 14 residues. The CDR3 coding sequence is TGTGCCAGCAGCCCTGGGGGCTCTGGAAACACCATATATTTT. Its translation: CASSPGGSGNTIYF.

The chain employs TRBV19 and TRBJ2-3; TRBD2 is a possible D gene (6 bases). This CDR3 comprises 15 residues. Per the germline V gene, CDR1 is LNHDA and CDR2 is SQIVND (reference sequence). The ends were cut back, 5 bases at V and 5 bases at J, with 17 bases in the middle. The CDR3 nucleotides are TGTGCCAGTAGTCCCCGGGGGACCGGGCAAGATACGCAGTATTTT. Translation: CASSPRGTGQDTQYF.

V gene TRBV7-8 combines with J gene TRBJ1-1; TRBD1 is a possible D gene (5 bases). Trimming stripped 4 bases from V and 7 bases from J, with 13 bases between. Germline CDR1 SGHVS, CDR2 FQNEAQ. The CDR3 totals 13 residues. The CDR3 bases are TGTGCCAGCAGCTCTGCGGGGGGTTTTGAAGCTTTCTTT. It encodes CASSSAGGFEAFF. Based on the CDR3 plus reference TRBV7-8 and TRBJ1-1, the full variable domain is GAGVSQSPRYKVAKRGQDVALRCDPISGHVSLFWYQQALGQGPEFLTYFQNEAQLDKSGLPSDRFFAERPEGSVSTLKIQRTQQEDSAVYLCASSSAGGFEAFFGQGTRLTVV.

This clone came up once. This chain uses TRBV4-3 with TRBJ2-7; 11 bases align to TRBD1. Germline V lookup: CDR1 LGHNA, CDR2 YSLEER. The length of the CDR3 is 14 residues. The trim removed 3 bases at V and 7 bases at J, leaving 5 bases unmatched. The CDR3 here is CASSHGQGAREQYF. DNA of the CDR3: TGCGCCAGCAGCCACGGACAGGGGGCACGGGAGCAGTACTTC.

The CDR3 reads CASSLGVLGQYF. CDR3 in DNA: TGTGCCAGCAGCTTAGGGGTACTAGGGCAGTATTTT. The chain recombines TRBV7-9 with TRBJ2-3, with D possibly being TRBD2 (5 bases). V was clipped by 1 base and J by 11 bases, with 10 bases between them. CDR3 length: 12 amino acids. Germline CDR1 SEHNR, CDR2 FQNEAQ (reference sequence). The full variable domain, its missing parts supplied by reference TRBV7-9 and TRBJ2-3, is DTGVSQNPRHKITKRGQNVTFRCDPISEHNRLYWYRQTLGQGPEFLTYFQNEAQLEKSRLLSDRFSAERPKGSFSTLEIQRTEQGDSAMYLCASSLGVLGQYFGPGTRLTVL.

The gene calls are TRBV30 and TRBJ1-5; TRBD1 matches 8 bases. The germline gives CDR1 GTSNPN, CDR2 SVGIG (reference sequence). V was clipped by 0 bases and J by 0 bases; unmatched bases: 1. The CDR3 covers 15 residues. The CDR3 region has the DNA TGTGCCTGGAGTGTCGACAGGGGTAGCAATCAGCCCCAGCATTTT. It is translated as CAWSVDRGSNQPQHF.

The genes are TRBV19 and TRBJ2-7; D is possibly TRBD2 (6 bases). The germline V gene encodes CDR1 LNHDA and CDR2 SQIVND (reference sequence). V was clipped by 3 bases and J by 0 bases, with 12 bases between them. The CDR3 loop spans 15 amino acids. The CDR3: CASSITSLRSYEQYF. The CDR3 DNA reads as TGTGCCAGTAGTATCACTAGCCTGCGCTCCTACGAGCAGTACTTC.

This chain links TRBV10-3 with TRBJ2-6, with TRBD1 matching over 11 bases. CDR3 length: 19 amino acids. CDR1 is ENHRY and CDR2 is SYGVKD in the germline V gene. V gave up 0 bases and J gave up 0 bases; unmatched junction bases: 4. Written as DNA, the CDR3 is TGTGCCATCAGTGAGTCTGTAGGGACAGGGGGCTCTGGGGCCAACGTCCTGACTTTC. It is translated as CAISESVGTGGSGANVLTF.

CDR3 in amino acids: CASSPGTFSVHEQYF. In DNA, the CDR3 is TGTGCCAGCAGCCCCGGGACTTTCTCCGTCCACGAGCAGTACTTC. The chain links TRBV11-2 to TRBJ2-7; tentatively, D is TRBD2 (6 bases). V lost 5 bases and J lost 5, with 19 bases in between. CDR1 SGHAT and CDR2 FQNNGV come from the germline V gene. This CDR3 spans 15 amino acids.

The rearrangement uses TRBV7-9 and TRBJ2-1, with D uncertain. V was clipped by 2 bases and J by 5 bases, with 7 bases between them. CDR3 length: 13 amino acids. The germline V gene encodes CDR1 SEHNR and CDR2 FQNEAQ (reference sequence). The CDR3 bases are TGTGCCAGCAGCTTAATAGTTAACAATGAGCAGTTCTTC. Encoded protein: CASSLIVNNEQFF.

The rearrangement uses TRBV4-3 and TRBJ1-1; D remains unclear. V lost 0 bases to trimming and J lost 8 bases, with 16 bases between them. The V gene's germline CDR1 is LGHNA and CDR2 YSLEER. This CDR3 contains 15 residues. Here the CDR3 DNA reads TGCGCCAGCAGCCAAGAGGTTGGTGGCGGCAGCGAAGCTTTCTTT. Its protein is CASSQEVGGGSEAFF.

V is TRBV11-2 and J is TRBJ1-1, with D perhaps TRBD1 (5 bases). This CDR3 contains 14 residues. Germline V gene data show CDR1 as SGHAT and CDR2 as FQNNGV. Trimming left V 5 bases short and J 2 bases short, with 12 bases between. In nucleotides, the CDR3 is TGTGCCAGCAGCCCGCAAGGGGACAACACTGAAGCTTTCTTT. The encoded protein is CASSPQGDNTEAFF.

To note about this clone: The same CDR3 can be traced to other DNA sequences in this sample. The V and J genes are TRBV7-3 and TRBJ2-1; 7 bases fit TRBD1. The CDR3 is made up of 15 amino acids. Trimming at V came to 4 bases and at J to 0 bases, leaving 3 bases not matched to a gene. Germline assignment: CDR1 SGHTA and CDR2 FQGTGA. The CDR3 nucleotides read TGTGCCAGCAGCTCACGGGACAGCTCCTACAATGAGCAGTTCTTC. Protein sequence: CASSSRDSSYNEQFF.

This sequence joins TRBV4-3 and TRBJ2-5, with a possible D match to TRBD2 (6 bases). Germline CDR1 reads LGHNA; CDR2 reads YSLEER. This CDR3 contains 15 residues. The V end was cut by 4 bases, the J end by 1 base, with 13 bases between. The CDR3 region has the DNA TGCGCCAGCAGCCTCTTATGGGAGGCCCAAGAGACCCAGTACTTC. Amino acids: CASSLLWEAQETQYF.

This chain connects TRBV1 to TRBJ1-6; TRBD1, as called in the table, went unchecked against the DNA. TRBV1 is labeled a pseudogene. CDR3 size: 17 residues. The CDR3 spells CTSSHQPRTGGDSPLHF. CDR3 in DNA: TGCACCAGCAGCCACCAGCCTAGGACAGGGGGGGATTCACCCCTCCACTTT.

The V and J genes are TRBV7-2 and TRBJ2-1; 7 positions match TRBD1. Germline V lookup: CDR1 SGHTA, CDR2 FQGNSA. The trim removed 4 bases at V and 4 bases at J, leaving 7 bases unmatched. There are 15 residues in the CDR3. The CDR3 region has the DNA TGTGCCAGCAGCTACCAGGGACAGTTATACAATGAGCAGTTCTTC. Its translation: CASSYQGQLYNEQFF.

About this clone: Other DNA sequences in the sample encode the same CDR3. J is TRBJ1-1 and V is TRBV7-9; possibly TRBD1 for D (5 bases). The CDR3 is made up of 14 amino acids. From germline, CDR1 is SEHNR and CDR2 FQNEAQ (reference sequence). Trimming removed 5 bases from V and 1 base from J, with 11 bases in between. The CDR3 DNA reads as TGTGCCAGCAGCCTTGGGGGATGGAACACTGAAGCTTTCTTT. This translates into CASSLGGWNTEAFF. Full variable domain (missing parts from reference TRBV7-9 and TRBJ1-1): DTGVSQNPRHKITKRGQNVTFRCDPISEHNRLYWYRQTLGQGPEFLTYFQNEAQLEKSRLLSDRFSAERPKGSFSTLEIQRTEQGDSAMYLCASSLGGWNTEAFFGQGTRLTVV.

V gene TRBV28 combines with J gene TRBJ2-2, with D perhaps given as TRBD1 or TRBD2 (5 bases each). Per the germline V gene, CDR1 is MDHEN and CDR2 is SYDVKM. The CDR3 extends over 18 amino acids. Trimming shortened V by 2 bases and J by 0 bases, and 16 bases separated the two germline ends. The CDR3 region has the DNA TGTGCCAGCAGTTTACAAGACCCCGGGACGGCGAACACCGGGGAGCTGTTTTTT. It encodes CASSLQDPGTANTGELFF.

The V call is TRBV7-9, the J call TRBJ2-7; 7 nucleotides agree with TRBD1. The germline gives CDR1 SEHNR, CDR2 FQNEAQ (reference sequence). This CDR3 spans 15 amino acids. J gave up 4 bases and V 5 bases, and 11 bases lay outside the gene matches. CDR3 sequence reads: CASSLGDRAQYEQYF. The CDR3 nucleotides read TGTGCCAGCAGCCTCGGTGACAGGGCCCAATACGAGCAGTACTTC.

On this clone: The conserved phenylalanine or tryptophan normally closing the CDR3 is absent here, so this likely arose from a read error. It is unclear where the CDR3 begins or ends on the DNA, so no DNA is shown, and the CDR3 is as TCRdb lists it. The J gene is TRBJ1-2, the V gene TRBV20-1. CDR1 is DFQATT and CDR2 is SNEGSKA in the germline V gene (reference sequence). Including both end residues, the CDR3 is 11 amino acids long. The CDR3 here is CSARDSSEGTP.

The genes are TRBV7-3 and TRBJ2-3; D tentatively fits TRBD1 or TRBD2 (6 bases each). Germline V gene sequence: CDR1 SGHTA, CDR2 FQGTGA. V lost 4 bases and J 5 bases, leaving 10 bases between the germline ends. CDR3 length equals 13 residues. The CDR3 DNA reads TGTGCCAGCAGCTGGGGGGCTAAAGATACGCAGTATTTT. This translates into CASSWGAKDTQYF.

In its sample, this clone was seen once. The CDR3 spells CASSLGTFRPNYEQYF. CDR3 nucleotide sequence: TGTGCCAGCAGTTTAGGCACGTTCCGTCCTAACTACGAGCAGTACTTC. The J gene is TRBJ2-7, the V gene TRBV28; D is unresolved. This CDR3 is 16 amino acids long. From germline, CDR1 is MDHEN and CDR2 SYDVKM. Trimming left V 2 bases short and J 3 bases short, with 17 bases between.